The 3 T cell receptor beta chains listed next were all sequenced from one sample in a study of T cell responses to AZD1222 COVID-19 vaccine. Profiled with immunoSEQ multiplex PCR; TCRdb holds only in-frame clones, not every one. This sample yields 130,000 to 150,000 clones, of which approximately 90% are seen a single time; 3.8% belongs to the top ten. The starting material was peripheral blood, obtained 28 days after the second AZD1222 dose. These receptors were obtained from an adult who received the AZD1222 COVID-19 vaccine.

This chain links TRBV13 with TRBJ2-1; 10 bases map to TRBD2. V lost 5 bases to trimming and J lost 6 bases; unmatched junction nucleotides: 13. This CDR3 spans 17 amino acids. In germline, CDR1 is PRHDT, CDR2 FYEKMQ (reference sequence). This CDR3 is CASSPEGAGGPLNEQFF. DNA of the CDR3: TGTGCCAGCAGCCCCGAGGGAGCGGGGGGGCCACTCAATGAGCAGTTCTTC.

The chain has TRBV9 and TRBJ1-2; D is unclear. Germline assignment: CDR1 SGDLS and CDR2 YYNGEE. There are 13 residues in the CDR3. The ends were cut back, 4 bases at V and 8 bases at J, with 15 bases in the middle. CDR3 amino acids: CASSPPTGGGYTF. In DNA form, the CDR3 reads TGTGCCAGCAGCCCGCCTACCGGCGGAGGCTACACCTTC. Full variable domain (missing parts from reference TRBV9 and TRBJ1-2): DSGVTQTPKHLITATGQRVTLRCSPRSGDLSVYWYQQSLDQGLQFLIQYYNGEERAKGNILERFSAQQFPDLHSELNLSSLELGDSALYFCASSPPTGGGYTFGSGTRLTVV.

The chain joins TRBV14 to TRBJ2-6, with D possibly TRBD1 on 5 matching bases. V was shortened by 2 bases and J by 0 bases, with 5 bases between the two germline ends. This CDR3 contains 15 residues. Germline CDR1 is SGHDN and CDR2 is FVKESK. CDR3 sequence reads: CASSQQGSGANVLTF. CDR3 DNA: TGTGCCAGCAGCCAACAGGGCTCTGGGGCCAACGTCCTGACTTTC.